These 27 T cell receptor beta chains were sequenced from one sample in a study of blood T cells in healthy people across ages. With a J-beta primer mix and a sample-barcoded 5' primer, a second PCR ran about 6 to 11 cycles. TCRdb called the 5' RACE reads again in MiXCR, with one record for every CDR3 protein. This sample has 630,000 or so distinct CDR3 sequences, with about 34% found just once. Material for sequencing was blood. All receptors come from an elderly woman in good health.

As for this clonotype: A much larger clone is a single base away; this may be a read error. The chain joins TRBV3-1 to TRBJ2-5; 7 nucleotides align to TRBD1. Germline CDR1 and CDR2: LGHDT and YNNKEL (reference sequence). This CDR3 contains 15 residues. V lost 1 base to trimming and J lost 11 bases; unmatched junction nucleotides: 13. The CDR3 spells CASSQGQGAHNEQYF. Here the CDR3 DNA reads TGTGCCAGCAGCCAAGGACAGGGTGCCCACAATGAGCAGTACTTC.

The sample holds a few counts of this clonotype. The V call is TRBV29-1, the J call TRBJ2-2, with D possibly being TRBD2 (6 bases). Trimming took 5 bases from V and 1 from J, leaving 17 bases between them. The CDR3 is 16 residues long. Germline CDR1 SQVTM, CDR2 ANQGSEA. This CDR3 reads CSVKGPGGLNTGELFF. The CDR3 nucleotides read TGCAGCGTTAAAGGTCCTGGGGGGTTGAACACCGGGGAGCTGTTTTTT.

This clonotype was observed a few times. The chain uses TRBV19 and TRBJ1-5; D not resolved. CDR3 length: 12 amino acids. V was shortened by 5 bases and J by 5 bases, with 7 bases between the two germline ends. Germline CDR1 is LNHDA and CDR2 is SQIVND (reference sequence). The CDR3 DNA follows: TGTGCCAGTAGTTCGTATGATCAGCCCCAGCATTTT. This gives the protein CASSSYDQPQHF.

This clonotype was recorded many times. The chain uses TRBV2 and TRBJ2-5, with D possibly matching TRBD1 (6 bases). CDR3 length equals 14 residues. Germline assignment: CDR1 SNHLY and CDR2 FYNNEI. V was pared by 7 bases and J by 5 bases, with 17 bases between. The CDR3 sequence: CASIYRGLRETQYF. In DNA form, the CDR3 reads TGTGCCAGCATATATAGGGGGTTAAGGGAGACCCAGTACTTC. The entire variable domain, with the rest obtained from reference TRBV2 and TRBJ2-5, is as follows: EPEVTQTPSHQVTQMGQEVILRCVPISNHLYFYWYRQILGQKVEFLVSFYNNEISEKSEIFDDQFSVERPDGSNFTLKIRSTKLEDSAMYFCASIYRGLRETQYFGPGTRLLVL.

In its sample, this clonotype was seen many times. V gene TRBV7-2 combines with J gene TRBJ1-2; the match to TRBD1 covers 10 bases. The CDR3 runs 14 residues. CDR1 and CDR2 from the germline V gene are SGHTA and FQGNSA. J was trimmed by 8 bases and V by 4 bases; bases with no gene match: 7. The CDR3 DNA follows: TGTGCCAGCAGCTCCAGACAGGGGGCAGGGGGCTACACCTTC. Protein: CASSSRQGAGGYTF.

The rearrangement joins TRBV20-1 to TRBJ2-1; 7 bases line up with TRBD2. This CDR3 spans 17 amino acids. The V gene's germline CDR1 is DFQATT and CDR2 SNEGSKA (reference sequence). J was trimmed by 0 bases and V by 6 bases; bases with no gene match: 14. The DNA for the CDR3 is TGCAGTGCCGTAGTCACGGGGGGTTCTAGCTCCTACAATGAGCAGTTCTTC. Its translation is CSAVVTGGSSSYNEQFF.

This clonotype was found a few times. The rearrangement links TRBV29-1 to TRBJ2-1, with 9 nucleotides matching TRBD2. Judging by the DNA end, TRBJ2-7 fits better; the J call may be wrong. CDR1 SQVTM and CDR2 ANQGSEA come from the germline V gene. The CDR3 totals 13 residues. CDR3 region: CSVVAGGRDEQYF. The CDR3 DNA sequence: TGCAGCGTTGTGGCGGGGGGGCGCGATGAGCAGTACTTC.

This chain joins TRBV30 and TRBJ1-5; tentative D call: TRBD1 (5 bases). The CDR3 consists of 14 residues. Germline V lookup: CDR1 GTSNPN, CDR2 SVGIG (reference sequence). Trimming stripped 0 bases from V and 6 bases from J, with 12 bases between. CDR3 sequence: CAWSVSGEGQPQHF. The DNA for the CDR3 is TGTGCCTGGAGTGTATCGGGGGAGGGTCAGCCCCAGCATTTT.

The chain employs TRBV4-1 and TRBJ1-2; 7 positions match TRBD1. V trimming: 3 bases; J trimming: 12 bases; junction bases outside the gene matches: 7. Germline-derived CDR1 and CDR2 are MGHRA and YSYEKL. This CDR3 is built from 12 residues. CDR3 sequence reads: CASSQSPGQHTF. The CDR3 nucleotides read TGCGCCAGCAGCCAGTCCCCGGGACAGCACACCTTC.

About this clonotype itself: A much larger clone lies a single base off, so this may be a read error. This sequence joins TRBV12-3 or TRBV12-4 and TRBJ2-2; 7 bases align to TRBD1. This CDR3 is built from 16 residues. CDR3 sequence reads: CASSSRGLRNTGERFF. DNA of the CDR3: TGTGCCAGCAGTTCAAGGGGGCTGCGAAACACCGGGGAGCGGTTTTTT.

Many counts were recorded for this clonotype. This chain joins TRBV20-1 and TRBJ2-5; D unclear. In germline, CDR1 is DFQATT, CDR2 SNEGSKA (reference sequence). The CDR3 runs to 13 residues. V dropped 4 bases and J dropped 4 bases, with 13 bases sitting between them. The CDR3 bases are TGCAGTGCTAACGGGCAGGTTAGAGAGACCCAGTACTTC. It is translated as CSANGQVRETQYF.

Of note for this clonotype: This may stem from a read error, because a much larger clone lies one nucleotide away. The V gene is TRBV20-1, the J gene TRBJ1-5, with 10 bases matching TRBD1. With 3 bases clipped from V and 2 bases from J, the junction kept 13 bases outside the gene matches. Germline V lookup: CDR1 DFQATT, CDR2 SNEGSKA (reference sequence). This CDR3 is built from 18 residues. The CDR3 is CSASPLTGTGVGNQPQHF. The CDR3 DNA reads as TGCAGTGCTAGCCCCCTCACCGGGACAGGGGTGGGCAATCAGCCCCAGCATTTT.

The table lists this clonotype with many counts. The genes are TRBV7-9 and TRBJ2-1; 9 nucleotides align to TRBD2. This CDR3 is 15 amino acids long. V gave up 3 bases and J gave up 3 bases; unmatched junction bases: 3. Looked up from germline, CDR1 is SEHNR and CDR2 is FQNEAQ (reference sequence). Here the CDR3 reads CASSFTSGFYNEQFF. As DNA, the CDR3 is TGTGCCAGCAGCTTCACTAGCGGGTTCTACAATGAGCAGTTCTTC.

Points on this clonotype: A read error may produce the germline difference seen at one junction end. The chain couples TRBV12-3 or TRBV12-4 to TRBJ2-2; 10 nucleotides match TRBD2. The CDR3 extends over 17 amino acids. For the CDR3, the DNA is TGTGCCAGCAGTCCCCCAGCGGGGGGGCTCTACACCGGGGAGCGGTTTTTT. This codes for CASSPPAGGLYTGERFF.

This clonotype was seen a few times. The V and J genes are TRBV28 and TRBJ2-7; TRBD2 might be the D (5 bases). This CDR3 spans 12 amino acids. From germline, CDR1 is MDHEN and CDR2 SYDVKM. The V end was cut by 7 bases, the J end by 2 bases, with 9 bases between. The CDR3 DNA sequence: TGTGCCAGCACCACCGGGACCTACGAGCAGTACTTC. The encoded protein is CASTTGTYEQYF.

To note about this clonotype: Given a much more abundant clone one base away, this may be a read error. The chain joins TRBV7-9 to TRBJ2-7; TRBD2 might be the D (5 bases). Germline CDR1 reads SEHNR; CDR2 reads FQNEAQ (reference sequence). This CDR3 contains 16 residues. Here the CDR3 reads CARSLALGRDNYEQYF. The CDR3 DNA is TGTGCCAGAAGCTTAGCGCTAGGGCGAGACAACTACGAGCAGTACTTC.

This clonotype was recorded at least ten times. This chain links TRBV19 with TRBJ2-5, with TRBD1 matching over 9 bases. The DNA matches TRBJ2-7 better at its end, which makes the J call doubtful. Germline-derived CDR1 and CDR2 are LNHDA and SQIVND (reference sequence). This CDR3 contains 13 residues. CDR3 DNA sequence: TGTGCCAGTAGTGCCCGGGACAGGGCCGAGCAGTACTTC. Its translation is CASSARDRAEQYF.

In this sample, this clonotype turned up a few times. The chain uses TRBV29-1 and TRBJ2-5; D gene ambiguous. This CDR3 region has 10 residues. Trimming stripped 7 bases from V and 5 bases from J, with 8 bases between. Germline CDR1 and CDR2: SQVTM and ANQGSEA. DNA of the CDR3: TGCAGCGCCGACGGTGAGACCCAGTACTTC. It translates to CSADGETQYF.

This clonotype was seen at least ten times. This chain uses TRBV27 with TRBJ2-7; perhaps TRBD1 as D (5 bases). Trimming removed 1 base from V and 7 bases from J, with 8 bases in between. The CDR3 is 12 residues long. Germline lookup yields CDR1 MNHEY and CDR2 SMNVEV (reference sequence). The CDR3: CASSLFRGEQYF. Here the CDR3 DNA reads TGTGCCAGCAGTTTATTTAGGGGAGAGCAGTACTTC.

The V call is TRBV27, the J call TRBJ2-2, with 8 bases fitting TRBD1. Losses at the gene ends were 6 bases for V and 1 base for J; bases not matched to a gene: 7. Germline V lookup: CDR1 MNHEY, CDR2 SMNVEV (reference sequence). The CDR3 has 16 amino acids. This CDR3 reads CASRAGGLRNTGELFF. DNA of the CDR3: TGTGCCAGCAGGGCAGGGGGCCTGAGGAACACCGGGGAGCTGTTTTTT.

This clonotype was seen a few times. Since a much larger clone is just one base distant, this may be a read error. The CDR3 sequence: CSARVAGRNEQYF. CDR3 bases: TGCAGTGCTAGGGTAGCGGGGAGAAATGAGCAGTACTTC. The chain links TRBV20-1 to TRBJ2-7; 8 nucleotides line up with TRBD2. The germline V gene has CDR1 DFQATT and CDR2 SNEGSKA (reference sequence). Trimming took 3 bases from V and 7 from J; bases not matched to a gene: 8. The CDR3 has 13 amino acids.

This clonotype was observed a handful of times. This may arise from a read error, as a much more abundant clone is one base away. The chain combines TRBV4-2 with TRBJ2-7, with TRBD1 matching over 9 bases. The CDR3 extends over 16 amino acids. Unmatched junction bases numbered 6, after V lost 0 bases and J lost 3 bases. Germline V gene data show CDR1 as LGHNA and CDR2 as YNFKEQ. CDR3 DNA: TGTGCCAGCAGCCAAGAGGGGCCGGGACAGGGCTACGAGCAGTACTTC. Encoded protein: CASSQEGPGQGYEQYF.

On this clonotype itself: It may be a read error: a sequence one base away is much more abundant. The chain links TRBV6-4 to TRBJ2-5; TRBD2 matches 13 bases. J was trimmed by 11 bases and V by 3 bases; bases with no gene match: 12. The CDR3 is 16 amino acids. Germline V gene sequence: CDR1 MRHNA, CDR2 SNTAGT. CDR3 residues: CASSEGLAGIGNEQYF. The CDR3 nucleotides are TGTGCCAGCAGTGAGGGACTAGCGGGGATCGGCAATGAGCAGTACTTC.

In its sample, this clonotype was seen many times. The CDR3 sequence: CATRPTSTDTQYF. The CDR3 coding sequence is TGTGCAACTAGACCGACTAGCACAGATACGCAGTATTTT. This chain joins TRBV12-3 or TRBV12-4 and TRBJ2-3, with D possibly TRBD2 on 5 matching bases. The length of the CDR3 is 13 residues.

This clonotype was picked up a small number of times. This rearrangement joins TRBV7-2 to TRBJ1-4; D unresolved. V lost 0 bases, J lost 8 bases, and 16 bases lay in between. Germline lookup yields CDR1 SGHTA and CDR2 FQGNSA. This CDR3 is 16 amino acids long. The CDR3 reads CASSLAGLPTIEKLFF. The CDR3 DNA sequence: TGTGCCAGCAGCTTAGCTGGACTCCCAACGATCGAAAAACTGTTTTTT.

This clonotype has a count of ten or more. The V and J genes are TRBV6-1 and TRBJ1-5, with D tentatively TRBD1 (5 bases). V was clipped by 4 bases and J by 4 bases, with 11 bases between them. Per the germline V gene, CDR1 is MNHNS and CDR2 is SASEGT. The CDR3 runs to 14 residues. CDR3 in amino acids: CASSVAGWNQPQHF. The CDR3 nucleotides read TGTGCCAGCAGTGTGGCAGGGTGGAATCAGCCCCAGCATTTT.

The CDR3 DNA follows: TGTGCCAGCACCTCAACAGAGAACTATGGCTACACCTTC. Amino acid sequence: CASTSTENYGYTF. The chain links TRBV28 to TRBJ1-2, with D unresolved. V shed 7 bases and J shed 2 bases, with 11 bases lying between them. This CDR3 spans 13 amino acids. Germline CDR1 is MDHEN and CDR2 is SYDVKM.